These T cell receptor beta chains were read from a single sample in a study of blood T cell repertoires in COVID-19. Assay used: immunoSEQ multiplex PCR; TCRdb lists only in-frame clones, some missing. Among about 220,000 clones listed, 84% were seen once. What was sequenced was peripheral blood. The receptors come from a woman aged 60-75 years with acute or convalescent COVID-19. Both conserved end residues are part of each CDR3. A D gene is named only where the DNA matches it firmly. Expanded clones are given a class, and other clones once, few, many or no size at all.

length: 16; D: TRBD1; J: TRBJ2-7; size: NA; V: TRBV7-8; DNA: TGTGCCAGCAGCTTAGTAGATAGTGGGACAGATTACGAGCAGTACTTC; CDR3: CASSLVDSGTDYEQYF
length: 17; D: TRBD2; J: TRBJ2-1; size: few; V: TRBV4-2; DNA: TGTGCCAGCAGCCAAGATGTGGTTAGCGGGAGATACAATGAGCAGTTCTTC; CDR3: CASSQDVVSGRYNEQFF
length: 14; D: NA; J: TRBJ1-6; size: NA; V: TRBV5-6; DNA: TGTGCCAGCAGCTTGACGGGTTATAATTCACCCCTCCACTTT; CDR3: CASSLTGYNSPLHF
length: 15; D: TRBD2; J: TRBJ2-1; size: NA; V: TRBV7-3; DNA: TGTGCCAGCAGCTTAGGGACTAGCGGGACCTTTGGGCAGTTCTTC; CDR3: CASSLGTSGTFGQFF
length: 14; D: NA; J: TRBJ1-6; size: NA; V: TRBV27; DNA: TGTGCCAGCAGTTCGGGGGGCTATAATTCACCCCTCCACTTT; CDR3: CASSSGGYNSPLHF
length: 13; D: TRBD1; J: TRBJ2-4; size: NA; V: TRBV4-1; DNA: TGCGCCAGCAGCCAAGACAGGGGGCCCATTCAGTACTTC; CDR3: CASSQDRGPIQYF
length: 15; D: TRBD2; J: TRBJ2-3; size: NA; V: TRBV7-9; DNA: TGTGCCAGCAGCTTACGGGGGGGCGGTCGAGATACGCAGTATTTT; CDR3: CASSLRGGGRDTQYF
length: 13; D: NA; J: TRBJ1-1; size: NA; V: TRBV29-1; DNA: TGCAGCGCCTCGACCCAACAGGGCACTGAAGCTTTCTTT; CDR3: CSASTQQGTEAFF
length: 14; D: NA; J: TRBJ2-3; size: once; V: TRBV9; DNA: TGTGCCAGCAGCGGAAGGGGTAGCACAGATACGCAGTATTTT; CDR3: CASSGRGSTDTQYF
length: 15; D: TRBD1; J: TRBJ2-7; size: NA; V: TRBV5-1; DNA: TGCGCCAGCAGCCTGGCGGGGACAGGGACCTACGAGCAGTACTTC; CDR3: CASSLAGTGTYEQYF
length: 14; D: NA; J: TRBJ1-3; size: NA; V: TRBV10-3; DNA: TGTGCCATCAGTGCAGGGGTCACTGGAAACACCATATATTTT; CDR3: CAISAGVTGNTIYF
length: 14; D: TRBD1; J: TRBJ2-4; size: NA; V: TRBV7-2; DNA: TGTGCCAGCAGCTTTGGCCAGGGGGTAGACATTCAGTACTTC; CDR3: CASSFGQGVDIQYF
length: 13; D: TRBD1; J: TRBJ1-2; size: NA; V: TRBV18; DNA: TGTGCCAGCTCACAACAGGGGGACTATGGCTACACCTTC; CDR3: CASSQQGDYGYTF
length: 19; D: TRBD2; J: TRBJ2-7; size: few; V: TRBV5-1; DNA: TGCGCCAGCAGCTCGACCTGGACTAGCGGGGGGATCCTCTCCTACGAGCAGTACTTC; CDR3: CASSSTWTSGGILSYEQYF
length: 15; D: NA; J: TRBJ1-3; size: NA; V: TRBV9; DNA: TGTGCCAGCAGCGCTCAAGGGGGAGCGAGAAACACCATATATTTT; CDR3: CASSAQGGARNTIYF
length: 16; D: TRBD2; J: TRBJ2-2; size: NA; V: TRBV5-6; DNA: TGTGCCAGCAGCAGAGGACTAGCACTCAACACCGGGGAGCTGTTTTTT; CDR3: CASSRGLALNTGELFF
length: 15; D: NA; J: TRBJ2-2; size: few; V: TRBV18; DNA: TGTGCCAGCTCATTTGGACAGACGAACACCGGGGAGCTGTTTTTT; CDR3: CASSFGQTNTGELFF
length: 14; D: TRBD1; J: TRBJ1-4; size: NA; V: TRBV7-6; DNA: TGTGCCAGCAGCTACGGGACAGGGGATGAAAAACTGTTTTTT; CDR3: CASSYGTGDEKLFF
length: 16; D: TRBD1; J: TRBJ1-2; size: NA; V: TRBV7-8; DNA: TGTGCCAGCAGCTTAGCGGGACAGGGAGGCGTCTATGGCTACACCTTC; CDR3: CASSLAGQGGVYGYTF
length: 16; D: TRBD2; J: TRBJ2-1; size: NA; V: TRBV20-1; DNA: TGCAGTGCTAGTAGCGGGGGGTCAAGTTCCTACAATGAGCAGTTCTTC; CDR3: CSASSGGSSSYNEQFF
length: 17; D: NA; J: TRBJ1-1; size: NA; V: TRBV4-1; DNA: TGCGCCAGCAGCCCGTCTTTTACAGGCTCTTGGGACACTGAAGCTTTCTTT; CDR3: CASSPSFTGSWDTEAFF
length: 15; D: NA; J: TRBJ1-3; size: NA; V: TRBV5-6; DNA: TGTGCCAGCAGCTTCATACATCACTCTGGAAACACCATATATTTT; CDR3: CASSFIHHSGNTIYF
length: 17; D: TRBD1; J: TRBJ1-3; size: NA; V: TRBV5-6; DNA: TGTGCCAGCAGCCCAGGTCTGACAGGGGACTCTGGAAACACCATATATTTT; CDR3: CASSPGLTGDSGNTIYF
length: 16; D: TRBD1; J: TRBJ1-4; size: NA; V: TRBV14; DNA: TGTGCCACCTCGACAGGGGGCCTTTTAACTAATGAAAAACTGTTTTTT; CDR3: CATSTGGLLTNEKLFF
length: 13; D: NA; J: TRBJ1-4; size: NA; V: TRBV30; DNA: TGTGCCTGGAGTGAAAGACTGGATGAAAAACTGTTTTTT; CDR3: CAWSERLDEKLFF
length: 11; D: TRBD1; J: TRBJ1-1; size: NA; V: TRBV12-3/TRBV12-4; DNA: TGTGCCAGCAGTTCCAACAGGGGGGCTTTCTTT; CDR3: CASSSNRGAFF
length: 17; D: NA; J: TRBJ2-1; size: NA; V: TRBV4-2; DNA: TGTGCCAGCAGCCAGGCTGGTGGCGGGCTTTTTTACAATGAGCAGTTCTTC; CDR3: CASSQAGGGLFYNEQFF
length: 15; D: NA; J: TRBJ1-1; size: NA; V: TRBV27; DNA: TGTGCCAGCAGCCTTCCAGGGGCAGGGACCACTGAAGCTTTCTTT; CDR3: CASSLPGAGTTEAFF
length: 17; D: TRBD2; J: TRBJ2-2; size: NA; V: TRBV28; DNA: TGTGCCAGCAACCCTGGAGGTATTAGCGGGTGGACCGGGGAGCTGTTTTTT; CDR3: CASNPGGISGWTGELFF
length: 14; D: NA; J: TRBJ1-4; size: NA; V: TRBV29-1; DNA: TGCAGCGTTGCCGGGGGGTCAGACAATGAAAAACTGTTTTTT; CDR3: CSVAGGSDNEKLFF
length: 16; D: TRBD2; J: TRBJ2-5; size: NA; V: TRBV5-1; DNA: TGCGCCAGCAGCTTGGAAGCTAGCGGGGGTCAAGAGACCCAGTACTTC; CDR3: CASSLEASGGQETQYF
length: 15; D: NA; J: TRBJ1-1; size: NA; V: TRBV5-4; DNA: TGTGCCAGCAGCTTGGCTGACGGACTTTTCGCTGAAGCTTTCTTT; CDR3: CASSLADGLFAEAFF
length: 19; D: TRBD2; J: TRBJ2-4; size: few; V: TRBV7-9; DNA: TGTGCCAGCAGCCCAGTCCTCGGACTAGCGGGTCCGGCAGAAAACATTCAGTACTTC; CDR3: CASSPVLGLAGPAENIQYF
length: 16; D: NA; J: TRBJ1-2; size: NA; V: TRBV6-2/TRBV6-3; DNA: TGTGCCAGCAGTCCCACTAAGACCCGATACCGCTATGGCTACACCTTC; CDR3: CASSPTKTRYRYGYTF
length: 12; D: NA; J: TRBJ2-7; size: NA; V: TRBV28; DNA: TGTGCCAGCAGTCCACCAGGGTTCGAGCAGTACTTC; CDR3: CASSPPGFEQYF
length: 17; D: NA; J: TRBJ1-3; size: NA; V: TRBV4-1; DNA: TGCGCCAGCAGCCAAGGATTAGCCTTCCTCTCTGGAAACACCATATATTTT; CDR3: CASSQGLAFLSGNTIYF
length: 15; D: TRBD1; J: TRBJ2-7; size: NA; V: TRBV4-3; DNA: TGCGCCAGCAGCCCGTTTTACAGGGGCAGGGACGAGCAGTACTTC; CDR3: CASSPFYRGRDEQYF
length: 14; D: TRBD1; J: TRBJ1-3; size: NA; V: TRBV3-1/TRBV3-2; DNA: TGTGCCAGCAGCCAGTTGGACAGGGCGGGCACCATATATTTT; CDR3: CASSQLDRAGTIYF
length: 15; D: TRBD2; J: TRBJ2-3; size: NA; V: TRBV6-6; DNA: TGTGCCAGCAGTTACGGGGGGGGAAGGACAGATACGCAGTATTTT; CDR3: CASSYGGGRTDTQYF
length: 13; D: NA; J: TRBJ1-2; size: NA; V: TRBV28; DNA: TGTGCCAGCAATCTGGTCGGGGGGTTTGGCTACACCTTC; CDR3: CASNLVGGFGYTF
length: 15; D: NA; J: TRBJ2-5; size: few; V: TRBV3-1/TRBV3-2; DNA: TGTGCCAGCAGCCAAGACGGACTATCCGAAGAGACCCAGTACTTC; CDR3: CASSQDGLSEETQYF
length: 17; D: TRBD1; J: TRBJ1-5; size: few; V: TRBV7-2; DNA: TGTGCCAGCAGCTTAAGATGGGGACAGGGGGCCAATCAGCCCCAGCATTTT; CDR3: CASSLRWGQGANQPQHF
length: 12; D: NA; J: TRBJ2-7; size: NA; V: TRBV2; DNA: TGTGCCAGCGCAACGCGGGTGTACGAGCAGTACTTC; CDR3: CASATRVYEQYF
length: 17; D: TRBD2; J: TRBJ2-3; size: NA; V: TRBV18; DNA: TGTGCCAGCTCACCTACTGGACTAGCGGGGAGCACAGATACGCAGTATTTT; CDR3: CASSPTGLAGSTDTQYF
length: 13; D: NA; J: TRBJ2-7; size: NA; V: TRBV7-9; DNA: TGTGCCAGCAGCTTATCCGGGACCTACGAGCAGTACTTC; CDR3: CASSLSGTYEQYF
length: 13; D: NA; J: TRBJ1-1; size: once; V: TRBV7-3; DNA: TGTGCCAGCAGCGCAACTAGGAACACTGAAGCTTTCTTT; CDR3: CASSATRNTEAFF
length: 15; D: TRBD2; J: TRBJ2-2; size: NA; V: TRBV7-3; DNA: TGTGCCAGCAGCTTAGGCGGGGGGAACACCGGGGAGCTGTTTTTT; CDR3: CASSLGGGNTGELFF
length: 16; D: TRBD1; J: TRBJ2-7; size: NA; V: TRBV6-1; DNA: TGTGCCAGCAGTGCCCTCGGACAGGGGCCAACCTACGAGCAGTACTTC; CDR3: CASSALGQGPTYEQYF
length: 13; D: NA; J: TRBJ1-5; size: NA; V: TRBV6-1; DNA: TGTGCCAGCAGTGAACAGGGCAATCAGCCCCAGCATTTT; CDR3: CASSEQGNQPQHF
length: 15; D: TRBD1; J: TRBJ1-2; size: NA; V: TRBV4-1; DNA: TGCGCCAGCAGCCAGGACAGGGGGGGTAACTATGGCTACACCTTC; CDR3: CASSQDRGGNYGYTF
length: 12; D: TRBD1; J: TRBJ1-1; size: once; V: TRBV19; DNA: TGTGCCACGAATACAGGGGGCACTGAAGCTTTCTTT; CDR3: CATNTGGTEAFF
length: 14; D: TRBD1; J: TRBJ1-1; size: few; V: TRBV5-1; DNA: TGCGCCAGCAGCGAGGGACAGGGAGGGGCTGAAGCTTTCTTT; CDR3: CASSEGQGGAEAFF